This T cell receptor (beta chain) was sequenced in a study of T cells in Graves' hyperthyroidism and ophthalmopathy. TCR beta CDR3 region amplification was performed from RNA transcripts. Initially, a first-round RT-PCR of the TCR CDR3 employed the HTBI primer set. MiXCR was run by TCRdb on the multiplex PCR reads, yielding one entry per CDR3 protein. The table includes about 560,000 distinct CDR3 sequences, more than 15% detected once. Subjects aged 18 to 65 presented with newly diagnosed hyperthyroidism of less than 2 months' duration. Fresh 10 ml peripheral blood yielded PBMCs. This CDR3 is 13 amino acids long. The V gene's germline CDR1 is LGHNT and CDR2 FRNRAP. V dropped 2 bases and J dropped 6 bases, with 9 bases sitting between them. This clonotype has a handful of counts. The target antigen is unknown. Study findings and constraints: Classification by a 13 V-J model distinguished ophthalmopathy from stable hyperthyroidism. Peripheral blood also featured most of the thyroid clonotypes expanded above 0.001.

Sequenced material: blood. The source is a woman between 25 and 40 years old with Graves' hyperthyroidism. This chain links TRBV12-5 with TRBJ2-3; a weak D match, TRBD2 (7 bases). The CDR3 coding sequence is TGTGCTAGTGGTTTGAAGGGGGGGGATACGCAGTATTTT. Amino acids: CASGLKGGDTQYF. The full variable domain, completed using reference TRBV12-5 and TRBJ2-3, is DARVTQTPRHKVTEMGQEVTMRCQPILGHNTVFWYRQTMMQGLELLAYFRNRAPLDDSGMPKDRFSAEMPDATLATLKIQPSEPRDSAVYFCASGLKGGDTQYFGPGTRLTVL.